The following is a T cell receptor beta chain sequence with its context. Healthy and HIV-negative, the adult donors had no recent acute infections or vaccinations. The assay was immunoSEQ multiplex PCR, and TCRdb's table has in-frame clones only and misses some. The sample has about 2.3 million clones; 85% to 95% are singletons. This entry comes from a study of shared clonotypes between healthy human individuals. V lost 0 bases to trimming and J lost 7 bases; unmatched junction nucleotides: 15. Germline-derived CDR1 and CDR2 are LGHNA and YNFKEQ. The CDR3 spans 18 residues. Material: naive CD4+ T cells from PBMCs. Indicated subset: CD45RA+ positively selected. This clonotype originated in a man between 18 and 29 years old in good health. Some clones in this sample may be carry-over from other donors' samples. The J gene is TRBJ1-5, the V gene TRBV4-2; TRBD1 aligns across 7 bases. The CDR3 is CASSQDPGGRVGHQPQHF. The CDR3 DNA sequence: TGTGCCAGCAGCCAAGATCCAGGGGGACGGGTGGGGCACCAGCCCCAGCATTTT.